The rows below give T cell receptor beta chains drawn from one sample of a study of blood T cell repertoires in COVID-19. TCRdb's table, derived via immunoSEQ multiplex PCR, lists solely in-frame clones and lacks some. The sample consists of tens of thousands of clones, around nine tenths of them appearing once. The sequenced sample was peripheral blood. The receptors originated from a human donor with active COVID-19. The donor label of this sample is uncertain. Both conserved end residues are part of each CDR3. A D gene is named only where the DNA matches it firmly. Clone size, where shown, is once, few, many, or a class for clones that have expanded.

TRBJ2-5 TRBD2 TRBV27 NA TGTGCCAGCAGTAGGGGACTAGCGGGTGGGATACAAGAGACCCAGTACTTC CASSRGLAGGIQETQYF
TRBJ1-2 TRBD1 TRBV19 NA TGTGCCAGTATCCCCGCCGGGACAGGGGGTGGCTACACCTTC CASIPAGTGGGYTF
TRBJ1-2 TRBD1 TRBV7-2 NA TGTGCCAGCAGCCCCGGAGGTGGACAGGGGTATGGCTACACCTTC CASSPGGGQGYGYTF
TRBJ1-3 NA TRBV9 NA TGTGCCAGCAGCGGGACAGCTGGAAACACCATATATTTT CASSGTAGNTIYF
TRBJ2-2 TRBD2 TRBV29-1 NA TGCAGCGTCTCTACTAGCGGGGGGTTCACCGGGGAGCTGTTTTTT CSVSTSGGFTGELFF
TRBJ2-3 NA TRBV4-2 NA TGTGCCAGCAGCCCGCGGGCCGTCCCCAATACAGATACGCAGTATTTT CASSPRAVPNTDTQYF
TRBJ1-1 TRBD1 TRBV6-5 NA TGTGCCAGCAGGGGGGGGACAGGGGGAAGATCTGAAGCTTTCTTT CASRGGTGGRSEAFF
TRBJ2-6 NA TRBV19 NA TGTGCCAGTAGAACCCTGGGCCATCGGCCTGGGGCCAACGTCCTGACTTTC CASRTLGHRPGANVLTF
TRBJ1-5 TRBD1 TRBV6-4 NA TGTGCCAGCCTCTTACGGGACAGGGGGTTCCAGCCCCAGCATTTT CASLLRDRGFQPQHF
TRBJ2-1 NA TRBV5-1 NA TGCGCCAGCAGCTGGAGCCGCATTCTCACATGGGACAATGAGCAGTTCTTC CASSWSRILTWDNEQFF
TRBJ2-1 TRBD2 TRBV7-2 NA TGTGCCAGCAGCTTAGGGCGGGGGGCCTACAATGAGCAGTTCTTC CASSLGRGAYNEQFF
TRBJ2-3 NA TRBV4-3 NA TGCGCCAGCAGCCAAGATCGGTCAGGTCCGTTAGATACGCAGTATTTT CASSQDRSGPLDTQYF
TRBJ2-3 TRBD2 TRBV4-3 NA TGCGCCAGCAGCCAAGAGCCAACTAGCGGGGGGGCCGAGGATACGCAGTATTTT CASSQEPTSGGAEDTQYF
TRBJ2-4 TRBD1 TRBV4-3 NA TGCGCCAGCAGCCCTAGGGGGCGCGGGAACATTCAGTACTTC CASSPRGRGNIQYF
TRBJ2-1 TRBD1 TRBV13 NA TGTGCCAGCAGCTTTCGGACAGGGAATGCCCATGAGCAGTTCTTC CASSFRTGNAHEQFF
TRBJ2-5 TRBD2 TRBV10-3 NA TGTGCCATCAGTCCAGTAAGCGGGGGGAGGCAGACCCAGTACTTC CAISPVSGGRQTQYF
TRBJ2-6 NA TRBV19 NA TGTGCCAGTAGTATCTGGGACACTGGGGCCAACGTCCTGACTTTC CASSIWDTGANVLTF
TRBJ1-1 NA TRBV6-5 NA TGTGCCAGCAGTTCACTAAAATCGGTATCGGAAGCTTTCTTT CASSSLKSVSEAFF
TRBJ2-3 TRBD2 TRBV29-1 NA TGCAGCCTTAGGACTAGCGGGGATACGCAGTATTTT CSLRTSGDTQYF
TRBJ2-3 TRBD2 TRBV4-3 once TGCGCCAGCAGCCAAGAGTCAGCGGGGGGGTGGAATACGCAGTATTTT CASSQESAGGWNTQYF
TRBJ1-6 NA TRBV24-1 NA TGTGCCACCAGCGCCACCGCGGGGACACCCCTCCACTTT CATSATAGTPLHF
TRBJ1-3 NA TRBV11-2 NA TGTGCCAGCAGCTCAATTAAGGGGACTGGAAACACCATATATTTT CASSSIKGTGNTIYF
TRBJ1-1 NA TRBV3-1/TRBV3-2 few TGTGCCAGCGCTGGGGGCATTGAAGCTTTCTTT CASAGGIEAFF
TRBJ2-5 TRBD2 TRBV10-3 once TGTGCCATCAGTGAGGGACTAGCGGGGGGAGAGACCCAGTACTTC CAISEGLAGGETQYF
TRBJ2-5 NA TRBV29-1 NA TGCAGCGTTGCAGGGGACCGGGAGACCCAGTACTTC CSVAGDRETQYF
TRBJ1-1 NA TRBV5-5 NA TGTGCCAGCAGCTTGGCAGCTAGAGGAGCTTTCTTT CASSLAARGAFF
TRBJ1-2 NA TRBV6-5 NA TGTGCCAGCAGGGCAATCTCATATGGCTACACCTTC CASRAISYGYTF
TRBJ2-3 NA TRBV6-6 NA TGTGCCAGCAGCCAACCCCGGGGGAGCACAGATACGCAGTATTTT CASSQPRGSTDTQYF
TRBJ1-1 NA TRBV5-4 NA TGTGCTACGTCGGGGGGAGGAGCAAACACTGAAGCTTTCTTT CATSGGGANTEAFF
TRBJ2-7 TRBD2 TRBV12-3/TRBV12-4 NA TGTGCCAGCAGTTTTATTCTAGCGGGGGAGCAGTACTTC CASSFILAGEQYF
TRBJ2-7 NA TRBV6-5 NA TGTGCCAGCAGTTACTCGATCGGACAGCGACCCTACGAGCAGTACTTC CASSYSIGQRPYEQYF
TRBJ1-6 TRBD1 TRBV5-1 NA TGCGCCAGCAGCTATGGACAGGGTAGGGATTCACCCCTCCACTTT CASSYGQGRDSPLHF
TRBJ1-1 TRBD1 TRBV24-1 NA TGTGCCACCAGTGATCCAAAATCGGACAGGTTGGCTTTCTTT CATSDPKSDRLAFF
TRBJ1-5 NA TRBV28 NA TGTGCCAGCAGTTTATTGGGTTTTGGGGGGGGTAATCAGCCCCAGCATTTT CASSLLGFGGGNQPQHF
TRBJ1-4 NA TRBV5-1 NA TGCGCCAGCAGCCAGACAGTGGAGCGTGAAAAACTGTTTTTT CASSQTVEREKLFF
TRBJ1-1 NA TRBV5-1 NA TGCGCCAGCAGCTTGCAGGGCTCTAACACTGAAGCTTTCTTT CASSLQGSNTEAFF
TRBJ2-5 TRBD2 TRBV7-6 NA TGTGCCAGCAGCTTACCTAGCGGGGGGGTTTATCAAGAGACCCAGTACTTC CASSLPSGGVYQETQYF
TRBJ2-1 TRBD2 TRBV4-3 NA TGCGCCAGCAGCCAAGATCCCAGGGCTAGCGGAGCCTACAATGAGCAGTTCTTC CASSQDPRASGAYNEQFF
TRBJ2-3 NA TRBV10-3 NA TGTGCCATCAGTGAGTCAGGACAAAACACAGATACGCAGTATTTT CAISESGQNTDTQYF
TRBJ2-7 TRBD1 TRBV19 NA TGTGCCAGTAGTTTGACGACAGGGAGCGAGCAGTACTTC CASSLTTGSEQYF
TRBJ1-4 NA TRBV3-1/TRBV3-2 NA TGTGCCAGCAGCCAAGTCTCTGGCGAAAAACTGTTTTTT CASSQVSGEKLFF